This TCR beta chain was captured in a study of CD8 T cells in ankylosing spondylitis. TCRdb reprocessed the 5' RACE reads via MiXCR and lists one record per CDR3 protein. The sample lists approximately 300,000 distinct CDR3 sequences, 7.5% to 9% occurring once. Study-wide results and limits: Reportedly, disease-linked clones are significantly enriched in ankylosing spondylitis patients' matched synovial fluid. A TCR beta motif made of fewer than ten highly homologous variants seemed typical of ankylosing spondylitis blood. Certain motif variants had earlier appeared in reactive arthritis synovial fluid and blood.

This clonotype was seen only a few times. Its antigen is unidentified. The material sequenced was blood, either unsorted or a sorted T cell fraction (not recorded which). This TCR was recovered from a male donor with ankylosing spondylitis.

The CDR3 spells CASSTPGQGSYEQYF. CDR3 coding DNA: TGTGCCAGCAGCACACCGGGACAGGGCTCCTACGAGCAGTACTTC. The rearrangement uses TRBV5-6 and TRBJ2-7; 9 bases match TRBD1. From germline, CDR1 is SGHDT and CDR2 YYEEEE. With V trimmed by 4 bases and J by 0 bases, 5 bases remained unmatched. The CDR3 spans 15 residues.